The T cell receptor beta chain under discussion was sequenced for a study of blood T cells in healthy people across ages (dated by TCRdb to about 2015). Describing the broader study: In model experiments, roughly one uniquely barcoded TCR beta cDNA molecule per two T cells was captured by template switching. Age-related changes in TCR beta repertoire diversity were measured in the study by deep sequencing normalized with unique cDNA molecular identifiers. Four age groups were formed from the donors: young (average around 15 years), middle-aged (approximately 39), aged (over 55) and long-lived (roughly 81). To avoid experimental bias, donors of different ages were spread randomly across the sequencing lanes. The study analyzed two additional independent replicas of 1 million unique cDNA reads from the same blood draw for two donors, one aged 18 to 30 and one aged 80 or older. What the work shows at the level of the full study, not this receptor alone: Observed TCR beta diversity per million T cells fell roughly linearly with age, and a significant reduction was already apparent by age around 40. Because donor CMV infection status was unknown, age-related changes in expanded clonotypes were potentially confounded. Since profiling was done on bulk unsorted PBMCs, naive and antigen-experienced compartments could not be conclusively compared. Compared with the aged group, the long-lived group had more naive CD4+ T cells, fewer expanded clones and increased TCR diversity, a pattern suggesting age selection. Estimates of total diversity based on one million sequenced T cells were considered lower bounds and underestimates. There was a strong correlation between observed TCR beta diversity and the percentage of naive T cells measured by flow cytometry.

CDR1 and CDR2, per the germline V gene (reference sequence), are DFQATT and SNEGSKA. The CDR3 starts with the cysteine, ends with the phenylalanine, and has 16 residues. Left in the record is the CDR3 DNA by itself, 48 bases read in frame from the first base. Clipping removes 5 bases from V and 5 bases from J, with 10 as the unmatched junction base count. The roughly 39 donors, aged 6 to 90 years, were systemically healthy Caucasian individuals from Russia. Each donor gave approximately 9.3 milliliters of peripheral blood, collected into EDTA-treated Vacutainer tubes. PBMCs were isolated by Ficoll-Paque density-gradient centrifugation, with at least 6.5 million obtained per sample. Total RNA was extracted from PBMCs with Trizol reagent, with at least 6 micrograms obtained per sample. The percentages of naive CD45RAhigh/CD27high T cells were determined by flow cytometry on a PBMC aliquot from every donor.

This clonotype showed up just a few times. Its antigen is currently not known. Base quality data are lacking; no much larger clone is found one base away. The library was obtained by 5' RACE. Sequenced on an Illumina HiSeq 2500. The second PCR ran for roughly 7 to 12 cycles and used a J-beta primer mix along with a sample-barcoded 5' primer. A unique molecular identifier was introduced onto each TCR beta cDNA molecule by a template-switch 5' adaptor carrying 12 random nucleotides. At least 3 million CDR3-containing paired-end reads were obtained from each sample. All of the RNA was converted into first-strand cDNA using the Mint cDNA synthesis kit, with a TRBC-specific oligonucleotide serving as the primer. All cDNA was treated with uracil-DNA glycosylase and then went through a first 18-cycle PCR with the universal primers M1SS and BC2_uni_R. The source study handled its data this way. Each sample was normalized by randomly selecting 1 million high-quality reads, each carrying a distinct molecular identifier. Instead of being binned into consensus sequences, reads that shared molecular identifiers were thrown out. CDR3 identification, clonotype clustering and error correction used MiTCR with a Q25 quality threshold and the strictest error-elimination algorithm. A nonparametric unseen species model with Euler transformation was used to estimate a lower bound on total TCR beta diversity. TCRdb trimmed public reads at Q25 via fastp, called clones via MiXCR and kept in-frame beta chains. Rows with one shared CDR3 protein collapse into an entry with the most common genes and DNA. The V and J calls were not made by the authors but by TCRdb's processing. This sample lists roughly 1.7 million distinct CDR3 sequences; almost 35% were detected once. The ten largest make up over 9% of the sample.

Sequencing used blood. This chain joins TRBV20-1 to TRBJ2-5; 14 of the junction bases match TRBD2. The receptor was isolated from a woman aged 25-40 years in good health. The CDR3 protein: CSAPTGLAGAGETQYF. The sequenced DNA: TGCAGTGCTCCTACGGGACTAGCGGGGGCGGGGGAGACCCAGTACTTC.